The text below deals with one TCR beta chain. Its antigen is not yet known. Base qualities were left out, and no much larger clone turns up one base away. This sample was taken from a study of Graves' ophthalmopathy and Graves' hyperthyroidism listed by TCRdb under 2018. Study-level background: Hyperthyroidism was considered stable if no progression to ophthalmopathy occurred within 18 months of follow-up. The study used signatures of the TCR beta repertoire to tell Graves' ophthalmopathy apart from Graves' hyperthyroidism and to predict which patients would progress to ophthalmopathy. For independent validation, a separate cohort was made up of 18 hyperthyroidism patients plus 17 patients who later progressed from hyperthyroidism to ophthalmopathy. In total, around 130 blood samples were TCR-sequenced: approximately 40 ophthalmopathy, roughly 77 hyperthyroidism and some 17 hyperthyroidism-to-ophthalmopathy patients. To explore V-J signatures distinguishing ophthalmopathy from hyperthyroidism, a discovery set of 100 patients (roughly 44 ophthalmopathy, some 57 stable hyperthyroidism) was enrolled. In six hyperthyroidism patients, the T-cell repertoire of thyroid tissue was compared with the T-cell repertoire of blood. Following sampling, methimazole starting at 30 mg daily was administered to hyperthyroidism patients, and high-dose intravenous methylprednisolone was administered to ophthalmopathy patients. What the study reported, not specific to this receptor: In cross-validation, the 13-signature model distinguished ophthalmopathy from stable hyperthyroidism with about 87% sensitivity and almost 83% specificity, and in the test set the corresponding values were approximately 80% and 75%. In validation, the model predicted ophthalmopathy progression with 70.59% sensitivity and 72.22% specificity; some 13 predicted patients were CT-confirmed with GO in a median of approximately 6.5 months. Sample size was not predetermined statistically, and investigators were not blinded to group allocation. Most of the expanded thyroid clonotypes with a frequency above 0.001 were also detected in blood, and it was suggested that the thyroid immune response may be reflected by blood repertoires.

Hyperthyroidism patients were newly diagnosed, with disease duration under 2 months, and aged 18 to 65 years. Patients with other autoimmune diseases, uncontrolled infections, pregnancy or lactation were excluded. Diagnosis relied on clinical symptoms, serum thyroxine, TRAb, thyroid ultrasound and orbital computed tomography. Total RNA was extracted using Trizol reagent, and RNA quality was checked on an Agilent 2100 Bioanalyzer. TCR beta CDR3 regions were amplified from RNA transcripts for repertoire sequencing. The first round was an RT-PCR using HTBI primers with the Qiagen OneStep RT-PCR kit, and this first round was followed by a second-round multiplex PCR, then size selection and purification. Libraries were sequenced on an Illumina HiSeq2000 using paired-end 100 bp reads. In the paper's pipeline: Reads were processed with SOAPnuke, discarding reads with adapters, uncalled bases, mean Phred below 15, or no exact constant-primer or identifier match. High-quality paired reads were merged with COPE v1.2.5. Each unique nucleotide sequence was defined as a clonotype, and clonotypes were aligned to IMGT TRB V, D and J references with MiTCR v1.1. Only V-J combinations with frequency above 0.0001 were analysed, covering 99% to 99.2% of repertoires. A TCR clonal expansion and chaos score per V-J combination was defined as the ratio of F50 clonal expansion to chaos observed in the TCRdist matrix. Features were reduced by Welch's t-statistics and random forest to over 10 V-J combinations, which fed a naive Bayes classifier. The similarity between thyroid and blood repertoires was quantified using the Morisita-Horn index. The public reads were quality trimmed at Q25 with fastp and then assembled into clones with MiXCR by TCRdb, keeping productive beta chains. CDR3 protein duplicates are merged, each entry listing the most common genes and DNA. These V and J calls originate from TCRdb's pipeline instead of the authors' own analysis. The sample has a few hundred thousand distinct CDR3 sequences on record, less than 40% of them singletons. The top ten clonotypes cover about 4.2% of the sample.

Spanning cysteine to phenylalanine, the CDR3 consists of 15 amino acids. The kept DNA is CDR3 alone, 45 bases in frame from the first base. The germline V gene specifies SGHAT as CDR1 and FQNNGV as CDR2. Relative to germline, V is 4 bases shorter and J is 4 bases shorter, with 15 bases between their ends. The sequence is built from TRBV11-2 and TRBJ2-3, with the D gene not clear enough to name. The sequencing input was peripheral blood or thyroid tissue (not recorded which). The TCR sequence derives from an adult man with Graves' hyperthyroidism. The CDR3 region reads CASSSTSAVADTQYF. The DNA sequence follows: TGTGCCAGCAGCTCCACAAGCGCGGTTGCAGATACGCAGTATTTT.